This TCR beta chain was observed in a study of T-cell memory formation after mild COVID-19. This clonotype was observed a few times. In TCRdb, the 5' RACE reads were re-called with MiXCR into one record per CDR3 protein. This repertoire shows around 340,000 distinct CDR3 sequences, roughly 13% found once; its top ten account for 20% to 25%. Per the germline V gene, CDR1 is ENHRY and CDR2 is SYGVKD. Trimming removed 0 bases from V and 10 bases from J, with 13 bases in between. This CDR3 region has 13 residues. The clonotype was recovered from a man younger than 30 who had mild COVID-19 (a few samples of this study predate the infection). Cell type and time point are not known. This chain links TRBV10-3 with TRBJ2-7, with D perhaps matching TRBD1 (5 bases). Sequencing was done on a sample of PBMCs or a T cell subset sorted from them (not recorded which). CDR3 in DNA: TGTGCCATCAGTGAGTCGAGTGGCCAGGGTCAGTACTTC. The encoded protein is CAISESSGQGQYF.